This TCR beta chain derives from a study of T cell clonality in common variable immunodeficiency. Equal genomic DNA amounts from CVID and control samples were sequenced. Repertoires were generated with immunoSEQ multiplex PCR, while TCRdb's copy carries only in-frame clones and drops some. The sample includes some 50,000 clones, none of them occurring once. Study conclusions and caveats: Compared with controls, CVID subjects had fewer shared TCRbeta clones. Common variable immunodeficiency TCR beta sequences reportedly had fewer deletions and N-nucleotide insertions. Patient heterogeneity in the CVID cohort limited correlations between repertoire features and clinical complications.

Points on this clone: Antigen: not known.

The receptor was derived from a person aged 18 to 75 in good health. Specimen: peripheral blood mononuclear cells.

The CDR3 spells CARGGKNIQYF. Partial CDR3 DNA: TGCGCCAGGGGGGGCAAAAACATT. The chain combines TRBV23-1 with TRBJ2-4; TRBD2 might be the D (6 bases). Sequencing ends 3 residues short of the CDR3 end; the germline J gene provides the rest. TRBV23-1 is recorded as an ORF, its role being uncertain. The CDR3 extends over 11 amino acids. The V end lost 9 bases, the J end lost 3 bases, and 6 bases lay between the germline ends.